Below, 20 T cell receptor beta chains from the same sample are listed, as sequenced in a study of T cell clonality in common variable immunodeficiency. Measured with immunoSEQ multiplex PCR; TCRdb has only the in-frame clones, and not every one. The sample shows approximately 34,000 clones, no singletons; the ten largest hold 3.5% to 4.5%. The material sequenced was peripheral blood mononuclear cells. The receptors here all came from a person aged 18 to 70 in good health.

Ten or more counts support this clone. The read halts 3 residues ahead of the CDR3 end, with the missing end drawn from the germline J gene. This chain joins TRBV18 and TRBJ1-6, with 7 bases aligning to TRBD1. Germline assignment: CDR1 KGHSH and CDR2 LQKENI. The CDR3 contains 13 residues. The covered CDR3 bases are TGTGCCAGCTCACCCGACAGGGAGGGAACC. Translating it yields CASSPDREGT. The whole CDR3 sequence reads CASSPDREGTLHF.

The sample holds many counts of this clone. The missing CDR3 end, 3 residues past where the read stops, is filled in from the germline J gene. The chain couples TRBV10-3 to TRBJ2-7, with 7 bases matching TRBD1. CDR3 size: 12 residues. V shed 5 bases and J 6 bases; nucleotides not matched to a gene: 4. Germline CDR1 ENHRY, CDR2 SYGVKD. CDR3 DNA (partial): TGTGCCATCAGTTCCGGGACAGTCGAG. This translates into CAISSGTVE. The CDR3 in its entirety is CAISSGTVEQYF.

In this sample, this clone turned up many times. The read is 3 residues too short to cover the CDR3 end, so that end is filled in from the germline J gene. The rearrangement uses TRBV19 and TRBJ1-2; no clear D. The CDR3 consists of 13 residues. Germline CDR1 LNHDA, CDR2 SQIVND (reference sequence). Deletions cut 3 bases from V and 6 bases from J, with 11 bases between. The CDR3 protein is CASSIWAGHGYTF. Incomplete CDR3 DNA: TGTGCCAGTAGTATTTGGGCTGGGCATGGC.

At least ten counts were recorded for this clone. The CDR3 here is CASRTRGNTGELFF. Partial CDR3 DNA: TGTGCCAGTAGGACCAGGGGGAACACCGGGGAG. The chain carries TRBV19 and TRBJ2-2; a possible D gene is TRBD1 (6 bases). The CDR3 end lies 3 residues beyond the end of the read and is filled in from the germline J gene. V was shortened by 6 bases and J by 1 base, with 9 bases between the two germline ends. Per the germline V gene, CDR1 is LNHDA and CDR2 is SQIVND (reference sequence). This CDR3 has 14 residues.

There are many counts of this clone. Additional DNA sequences in this sample encode the identical CDR3. The sequenced CDR3 bases are TGCAGTGCTCGGCAGGTGGGGAGGGGAAAA. The encoded protein is CSARQVGRGK. The entire CDR3 is CSARQVGRGKLFF. V gene TRBV20-1 combines with J gene TRBJ1-4; D perhaps matches TRBD1 (5 bases). The observed sequence ends 3 residues before the CDR3 terminus, with the missing tail filled in from the germline J gene. With 5 bases removed from V and 10 bases from J, the gap between germline ends came to 17 bases. The CDR3 is 13 amino acids. Germline assignment: CDR1 DFQATT and CDR2 SNEGSKA (reference sequence).

CDR3 DNA (partial): TGTGCCAGCAGCCTTGGACTAGCGGAGATAGAGACC. As protein: CASSLGLAEIET. The whole CDR3 protein is CASSLGLAEIETQYF. This rearrangement joins TRBV7-9 to TRBJ2-5, with 10 positions matching TRBD2. The observed sequence ends 3 residues before the CDR3 terminus, with the missing tail filled in from the germline J gene. Unmatched junction bases numbered 7, after V lost 5 bases and J lost 4 bases. Germline-derived CDR1 and CDR2 are SEHNR and FQNEAQ (reference sequence). CDR3 length: 15 amino acids.

Comment on this clone: The read gets to within 3 residues of the CDR3 end, and the germline J gene fills in the rest. J is TRBJ2-2 and V is TRBV19; TRBD2 matches at 7 bases. Germline assignment: CDR1 LNHDA and CDR2 SQIVND (reference sequence). V was clipped by 7 bases and J by 6 bases; unmatched bases: 8. CDR3 length: 14 residues. Here the CDR3 reads CASNLAVNPGELFF. The DNA read from the CDR3 is TGTGCCAGTAATCTAGCGGTTAACCCCGGGGAG. Full variable domain (rest looked up from reference TRBV19 and TRBJ2-2): DGGITQSPKYLFRKEGQNVTLSCEQNLNHDAMYWYRQDPGQGLRLIYYSQIVNDFQKGDIAEGYSVSREKKESFPLTVTSAQKNPTAFYLCASNLAVNPGELFFGEGSRLTVL.

A few counts support this clone. This may arise from a read error, as a much more abundant clone is one base away. The CDR3 end lies 3 residues beyond the end of the read and is filled in from the germline J gene. V and J are TRBV20-1 and TRBJ2-7; TRBD1 might be the D (6 bases). Germline CDR1 DFQATT, CDR2 SNEGSKA (reference sequence). The CDR3 has 15 residues. Trimming took off 2 bases at V and 3 bases at J, with 17 bases between the two ends. The CDR3 reads CSARPYTGHSYEQYF. The sequenced CDR3 bases are TGCAGTGCTAGACCATACACGGGACACAGCTACGAG.

This clone turned up a few times. The read stops 3 residues short of the end of the CDR3; the missing end is completed from the germline J gene. The rearrangement uses TRBV6-1 and TRBJ2-2; D perhaps matches TRBD2 (6 bases). Germline loops: CDR1 MNHNS, CDR2 SASEGT. This CDR3 has 15 amino acids. The DNA read from the CDR3 is TGTGCCAGCAGTGGGAGTAGGGGAGGATACTCACCG. Amino acid sequence: CASSGSRGGYSP. The entire CDR3 protein is CASSGSRGGYSPLFF.

This clone was seen ten or more times. The read ends 3 residues early relative to the CDR3; the germline J gene fills the gap. Other nucleotide sequences from this sample produce the same CDR3. The chain combines TRBV7-6 with TRBJ2-4, with a possible D match to TRBD2 (6 bases). Germline V lookup: CDR1 SGHVS, CDR2 FNYEAQ. The CDR3 length is 14 residues. Trimming took off 5 bases at V and 9 bases at J, with 17 bases between the two ends. This chain's CDR3 is CASSGTGEVSIQYF. Incomplete CDR3 DNA: TGTGCCAGCAGCGGAACGGGGGAAGTCTCCATT.

This clone was observed a handful of times. The read falls 3 residues short of the CDR3 end, and the missing part is taken from the germline J gene. The chain has TRBV18 and TRBJ1-1; D ambiguous. This CDR3 has 15 amino acids. CDR1 is KGHSH, CDR2 LQKENI, per germline. The CDR3 sequence: CASSPGSVGTDTAFF. The sequenced part of the CDR3 DNA is TGTGCCAGCTCACCAGGGTCGGTTGGCACAGATACG.

This clone was observed at least ten times. The read finishes 3 residues shy of the CDR3 end, and the germline J gene is used to complete it. The chain couples TRBV28 to TRBJ2-1, with D perhaps TRBD1 (6 bases). The germline V and J ends were trimmed by 6 bases and 4 bases, with 10 bases remaining between them. The germline V gene encodes CDR1 MDHEN and CDR2 SYDVKM. The CDR3 spans 13 residues. The CDR3 sequence is CASRQTGYNEQFF. The DNA read from the CDR3 is TGTGCCAGCAGGCAAACAGGGTACAATGAG.

In this sample, this clone turned up many times. The read terminates 3 residues before the CDR3 end, so the remaining end is supplied by the germline J gene. V gene TRBV20-1 combines with J gene TRBJ1-4; 7 nucleotides align to TRBD1. The trim removed 6 bases at V and 5 bases at J, leaving 9 bases unmatched. The CDR3 loop spans 14 amino acids. Germline CDR1 is DFQATT and CDR2 is SNEGSKA (reference sequence). CDR3 DNA, as far as it was read: TGCAGTGCCAAAGACAGGGTCGGAAATGAAAAA. It translates to CSAKDRVGNEK. The CDR3 in its entirety is CSAKDRVGNEKLFF.

The table lists this clone with many counts. The CDR3 extends 3 residues past the end of the read, so its final part is completed from the germline J gene. The chain couples TRBV20-1 to TRBJ1-6; 8 bases are shared with TRBD1. From germline, CDR1 is DFQATT and CDR2 SNEGSKA (reference sequence). With V trimmed by 5 bases and J by 7 bases, 4 bases remained unmatched. The CDR3 runs to 13 residues. CDR3 sequence: CSALGQANSPLHF. The sequenced CDR3 bases are TGCAGTGCTTTGGGACAGGCAAATTCACCC.

This clone was detected many times. The read halts 3 residues ahead of the CDR3 end, with the missing end drawn from the germline J gene. The chain uses TRBV5-4 and TRBJ2-1; maybe TRBD2 (5 bases). Germline CDR1 SGHNT, CDR2 YYREEE (reference sequence). This CDR3 is built from 15 residues. Trimming removed 0 bases at V and 7 bases at J, with 14 bases between. The CDR3 DNA, read in part, is TGTGCCAGCAGCTTGGAGCGGAATGGGTGGAATGAG. This gives the protein CASSLERNGWNE. The CDR3 in its entirety is CASSLERNGWNEQFF.

This clone was counted many times. The CDR3 end is not reached by the read, which stops 3 residues before it; the germline J gene fills it in. V usage is TRBV19 and J usage is TRBJ1-5; possible D gene TRBD1, 5 bases. From germline, CDR1 is LNHDA and CDR2 SQIVND (reference sequence). Between the trimmed V and J ends, which lost 8 bases and 0 bases, there was a span of 17 bases. This CDR3 spans 16 amino acids. The part of the CDR3 DNA that was read is TGTGCCAGTCGTAGTACCGGGGGGTATAGCAATCAGCCC. It translates to CASRSTGGYSNQP. In full, the CDR3 is CASRSTGGYSNQPQHF.

For this clone: The DNA ends 3 residues before the CDR3 does, and the rest of the CDR3 is filled in from the germline J gene. The chain combines TRBV19 with TRBJ2-3; 7 bases line up with TRBD2. This CDR3 comprises 15 residues. Germline CDR1 LNHDA, CDR2 SQIVND (reference sequence). The CDR3 loop is CASSPLAGVGETQYF. The CDR3 bases that were read are TGTGCCAGTAGTCCCCTCGCGGGAGTGGGCGAGACG.

This clone was seen at least ten times. Coverage ceases 3 residues before the CDR3 finishes, and the germline J gene fills in the end. This chain connects TRBV18 to TRBJ1-2, with D unclear. V gave up 4 bases and J gave up 4 bases, with 16 bases separating them. The CDR3 contains 15 residues. Per the germline V gene, CDR1 is KGHSH and CDR2 is LQKENI. CDR3 loop: CASSLYQEGSYGYTF. The DNA read from the CDR3 is TGTGCCAGCTCACTATACCAAGAGGGTTCCTATGGC.

This clone was detected many times. The read ends 3 residues shy of where the CDR3 ends; the end is completed using the germline J gene. The chain is built from TRBV11-2 and TRBJ2-3; 9 bases fit TRBD2. CDR1 is SGHAT and CDR2 is FQNNGV in the germline V gene. The CDR3 has 15 amino acids. V dropped 1 base and J dropped 4; count of bases not matched to a gene: 3. CDR3 DNA (partial): TGTGCCAGCAGCTTAGGAGCGGGAGGCTCAGATACG. Amino acids: CASSLGAGGSDT. The entire CDR3 is CASSLGAGGSDTQYF.

In its sample, this clone was seen a few times. The sequenced part of the CDR3 DNA is TGTGCCAGTAGTATAGAAACAGTTGGAAGGGACACTGAA. Amino acid sequence: CASSIETVGRDTE. The whole CDR3 sequence reads CASSIETVGRDTEAFF. The chain employs TRBV19 and TRBJ1-1; D ambiguous. The CDR3 end is not reached by the read, which stops 3 residues before it; the germline J gene fills it in. Trimming took 0 bases from V and 3 from J, leaving 14 bases between them. Germline assignment: CDR1 LNHDA and CDR2 SQIVND (reference sequence). The CDR3 runs to 16 residues. The full variable domain, rest sourced from reference TRBV19 and TRBJ1-1, is DGGITQSPKYLFRKEGQNVTLSCEQNLNHDAMYWYRQDPGQGLRLIYYSQIVNDFQKGDIAEGYSVSREKKESFPLTVTSAQKNPTAFYLCASSIETVGRDTEAFFGQGTRLTVV.